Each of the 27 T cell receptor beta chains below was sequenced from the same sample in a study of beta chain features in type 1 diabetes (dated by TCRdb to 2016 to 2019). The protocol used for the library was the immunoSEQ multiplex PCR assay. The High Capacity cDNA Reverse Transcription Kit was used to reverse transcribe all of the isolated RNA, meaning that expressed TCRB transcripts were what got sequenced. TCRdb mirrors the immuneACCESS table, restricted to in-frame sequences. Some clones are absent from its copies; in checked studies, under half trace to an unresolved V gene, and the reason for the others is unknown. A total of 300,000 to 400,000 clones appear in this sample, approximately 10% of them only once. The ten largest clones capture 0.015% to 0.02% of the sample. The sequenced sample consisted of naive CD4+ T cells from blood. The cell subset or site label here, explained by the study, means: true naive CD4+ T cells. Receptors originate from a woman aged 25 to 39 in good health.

The CDR3 loop reads CASSLDLAERETQYF. The CDR3 DNA is TGTGCCAGCAGCTTAGATCTAGCGGAGAGGGAGACCCAGTACTTC. The chain uses TRBV11-2 and TRBJ2-5, with 7 bases fitting TRBD2. Germline V gives CDR1 SGHAT, CDR2 FQNNGV. V lost 0 bases, J lost 5 bases, and 6 bases stayed unmatched. The CDR3 is made up of 15 amino acids.

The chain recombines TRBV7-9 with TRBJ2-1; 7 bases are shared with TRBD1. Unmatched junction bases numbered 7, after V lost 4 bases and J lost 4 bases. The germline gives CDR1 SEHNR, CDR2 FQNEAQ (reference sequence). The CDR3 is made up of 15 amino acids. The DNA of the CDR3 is TGTGCCAGCAGCTCAATGACAGGGATGTACAATGAGCAGTTCTTC. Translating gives CASSSMTGMYNEQFF. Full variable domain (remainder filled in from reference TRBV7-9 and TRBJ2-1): DTGVSQNPRHKITKRGQNVTFRCDPISEHNRLYWYRQTLGQGPEFLTYFQNEAQLEKSRLLSDRFSAERPKGSFSTLEIQRTEQGDSAMYLCASSSMTGMYNEQFFGPGTRLTVL.

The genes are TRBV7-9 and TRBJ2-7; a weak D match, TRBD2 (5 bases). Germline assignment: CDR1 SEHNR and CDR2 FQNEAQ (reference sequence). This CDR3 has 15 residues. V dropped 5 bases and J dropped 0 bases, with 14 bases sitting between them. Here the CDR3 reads CASSRRSGSSYEQYF. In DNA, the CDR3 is TGTGCCAGCAGCCGCAGGAGCGGAAGCTCCTACGAGCAGTACTTC.

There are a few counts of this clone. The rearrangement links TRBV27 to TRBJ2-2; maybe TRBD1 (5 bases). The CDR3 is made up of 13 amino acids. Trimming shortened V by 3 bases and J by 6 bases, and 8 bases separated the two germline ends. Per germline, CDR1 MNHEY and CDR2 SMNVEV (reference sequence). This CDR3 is CASSFQGAGELFF. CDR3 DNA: TGTGCCAGCAGTTTCCAAGGGGCCGGGGAGCTGTTTTTT.

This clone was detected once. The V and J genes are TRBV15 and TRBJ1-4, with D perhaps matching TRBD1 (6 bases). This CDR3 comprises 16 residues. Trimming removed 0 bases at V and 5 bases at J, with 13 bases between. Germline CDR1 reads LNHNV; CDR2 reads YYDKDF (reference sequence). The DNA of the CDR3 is TGTGCCACCAGCAGAGATTCGGGGGGCCACAATGAAAAACTGTTTTTT. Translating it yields CATSRDSGGHNEKLFF.

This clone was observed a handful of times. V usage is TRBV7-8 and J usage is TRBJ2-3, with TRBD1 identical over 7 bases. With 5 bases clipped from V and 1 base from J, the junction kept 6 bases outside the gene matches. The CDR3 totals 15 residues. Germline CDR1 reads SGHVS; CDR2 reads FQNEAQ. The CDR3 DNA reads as TGTGCCAGCAGCCGTGCGACAGGGCGCACAGATACGCAGTATTTT. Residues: CASSRATGRTDTQYF. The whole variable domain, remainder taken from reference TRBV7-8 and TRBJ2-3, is GAGVSQSPRYKVAKRGQDVALRCDPISGHVSLFWYQQALGQGPEFLTYFQNEAQLDKSGLPSDRFFAERPEGSVSTLKIQRTQQEDSAVYLCASSRATGRTDTQYFGPGTRLTVL.

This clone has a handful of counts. Here the CDR3 DNA reads TGTGCCAGCAGCCTCGGGCGGGTAGAGACCCAGTACTTC. Encoded protein: CASSLGRVETQYF. The chain uses TRBV7-2 and TRBJ2-5; D may be TRBD2 (5 bases). V shed 5 bases and J shed 4 bases, with 11 bases lying between them. This CDR3 has 13 residues. CDR1 and CDR2 (germline): SGHTA, FQGNSA. The variable domain in full, with the rest retrieved from reference TRBV7-2 and TRBJ2-5, is GAGVSQSPSNKVTEKGKDVELRCDPISGHTALYWYRQSLGQGLEFLIYFQGNSAPDKSGLPSDRFSAERTGGSVSTLTIQRTQQEDSAVYLCASSLGRVETQYFGPGTRLLVL.

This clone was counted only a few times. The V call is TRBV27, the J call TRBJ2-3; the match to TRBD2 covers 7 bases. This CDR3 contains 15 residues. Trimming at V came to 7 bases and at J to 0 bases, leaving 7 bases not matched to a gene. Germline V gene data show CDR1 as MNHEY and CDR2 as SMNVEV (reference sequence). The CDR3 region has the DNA TGTGCCAGCACTGGAACTAGCGCTAGCACAGATACGCAGTATTTT. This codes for CASTGTSASTDTQYF.

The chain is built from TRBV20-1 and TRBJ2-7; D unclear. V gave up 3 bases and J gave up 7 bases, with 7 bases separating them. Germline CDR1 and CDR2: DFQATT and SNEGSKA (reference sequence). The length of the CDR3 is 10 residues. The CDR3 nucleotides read TGCAGTGCTAGTGTTCAGGAGCAGTACTTC. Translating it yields CSASVQEQYF.

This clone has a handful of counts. The CDR3 DNA is TGTGCCTGGAGTGGGGGCGCAGGGAACACCGGGGAGCTGTTTTTT. Encoded protein: CAWSGGAGNTGELFF. V and J are TRBV30 and TRBJ2-2; D perhaps matches TRBD1 (5 bases). The germline V and J ends were trimmed by 1 base and 1 base, with 10 bases remaining between them. This CDR3 is built from 15 residues. The V gene's germline CDR1 is GTSNPN and CDR2 SVGIG (reference sequence).

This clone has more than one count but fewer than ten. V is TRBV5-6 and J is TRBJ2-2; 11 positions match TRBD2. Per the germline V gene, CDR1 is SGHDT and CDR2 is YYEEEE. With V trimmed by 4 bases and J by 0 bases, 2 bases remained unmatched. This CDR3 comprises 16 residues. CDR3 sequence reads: CASSLLAGANTGELFF. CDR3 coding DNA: TGTGCCAGCAGCCTACTAGCGGGGGCGAACACCGGGGAGCTGTTTTTT.

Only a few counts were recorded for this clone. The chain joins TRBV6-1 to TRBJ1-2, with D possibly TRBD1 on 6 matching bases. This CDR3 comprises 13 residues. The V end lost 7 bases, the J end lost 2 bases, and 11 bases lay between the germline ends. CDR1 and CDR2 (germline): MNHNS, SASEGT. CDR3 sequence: CASTRTVNYGYTF. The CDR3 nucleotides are TGTGCCAGCACTCGGACAGTCAACTATGGCTACACCTTC.

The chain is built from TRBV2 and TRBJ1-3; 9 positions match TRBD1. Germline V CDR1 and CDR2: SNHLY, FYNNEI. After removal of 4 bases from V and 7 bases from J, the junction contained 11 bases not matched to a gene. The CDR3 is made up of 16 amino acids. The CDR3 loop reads CASSVRSTGGQNTIYF. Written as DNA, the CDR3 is TGTGCCAGCAGTGTACGTTCGACAGGGGGACAGAACACCATATATTTT.

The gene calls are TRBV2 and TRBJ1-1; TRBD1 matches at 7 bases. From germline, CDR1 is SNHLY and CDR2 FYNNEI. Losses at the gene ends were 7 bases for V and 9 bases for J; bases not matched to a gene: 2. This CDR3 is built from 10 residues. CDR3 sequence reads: CASMDRKAFF. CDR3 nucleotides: TGTGCCAGCATGGACAGGAAAGCTTTCTTT. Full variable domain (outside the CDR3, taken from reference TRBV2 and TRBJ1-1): EPEVTQTPSHQVTQMGQEVILRCVPISNHLYFYWYRQILGQKVEFLVSFYNNEISEKSEIFDDQFSVERPDGSNFTLKIRSTKLEDSAMYFCASMDRKAFFGQGTRLTVV.

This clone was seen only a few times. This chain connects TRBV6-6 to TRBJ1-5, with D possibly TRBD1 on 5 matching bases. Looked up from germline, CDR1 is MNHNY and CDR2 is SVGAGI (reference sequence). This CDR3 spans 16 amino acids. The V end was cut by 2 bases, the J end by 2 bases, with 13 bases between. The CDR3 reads CASSYGGDIGNQPQHF. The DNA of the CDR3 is TGTGCCAGCAGTTACGGGGGGGATATCGGCAATCAGCCCCAGCATTTT.

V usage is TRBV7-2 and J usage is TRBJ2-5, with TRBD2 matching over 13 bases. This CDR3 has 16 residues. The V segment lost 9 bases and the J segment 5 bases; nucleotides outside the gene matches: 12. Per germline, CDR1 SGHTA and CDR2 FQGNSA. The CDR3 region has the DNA TGTGCCAGTAGATCCGGACTAGCGGGAGTCGGGGAGACCCAGTACTTC. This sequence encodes CASRSGLAGVGETQYF.

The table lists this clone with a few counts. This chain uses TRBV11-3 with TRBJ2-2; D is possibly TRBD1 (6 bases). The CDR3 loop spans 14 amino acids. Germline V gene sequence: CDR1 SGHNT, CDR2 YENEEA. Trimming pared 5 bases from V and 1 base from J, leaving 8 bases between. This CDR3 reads CASSPQGNTGELFF. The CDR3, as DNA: TGTGCCAGCAGCCCACAGGGGAACACCGGGGAGCTGTTTTTT.

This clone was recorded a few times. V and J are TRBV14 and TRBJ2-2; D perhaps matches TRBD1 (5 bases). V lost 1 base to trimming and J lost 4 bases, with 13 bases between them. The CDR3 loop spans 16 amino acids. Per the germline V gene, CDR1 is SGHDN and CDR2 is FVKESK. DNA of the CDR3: TGTGCCAGCAGCCAAGTCAGGAAGGGGTTCACCGGGGAGCTGTTTTTT. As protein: CASSQVRKGFTGELFF.

DNA for the CDR3: TGTGCCAGCAGCGTAGTTTCCCAGACTAGCGGGAGGGCCAATGAGCAGTTCTTC. This sequence encodes CASSVVSQTSGRANEQFF. This chain connects TRBV9 to TRBJ2-1; TRBD2 agrees at 14 bases. V lost 0 bases to trimming and J lost 6 bases; unmatched junction nucleotides: 8. Germline lookup yields CDR1 SGDLS and CDR2 YYNGEE. This CDR3 has 18 residues.

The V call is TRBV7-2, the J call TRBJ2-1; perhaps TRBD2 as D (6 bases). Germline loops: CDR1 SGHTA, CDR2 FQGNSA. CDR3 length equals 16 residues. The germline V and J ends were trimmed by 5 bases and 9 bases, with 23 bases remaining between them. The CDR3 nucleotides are TGTGCCAGCAGCCGACCGTGGGGTCGGGAGTTAAGTGAGCAGTTCTTC. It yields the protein CASSRPWGRELSEQFF.

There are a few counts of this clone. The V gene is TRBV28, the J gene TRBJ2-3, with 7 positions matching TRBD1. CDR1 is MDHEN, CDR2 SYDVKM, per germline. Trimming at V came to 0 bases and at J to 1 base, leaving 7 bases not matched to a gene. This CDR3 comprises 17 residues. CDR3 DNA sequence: TGTGCCAGCAGTTTATGGCAGGGGGTGGGGGGCACAGATACGCAGTATTTT. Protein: CASSLWQGVGGTDTQYF.

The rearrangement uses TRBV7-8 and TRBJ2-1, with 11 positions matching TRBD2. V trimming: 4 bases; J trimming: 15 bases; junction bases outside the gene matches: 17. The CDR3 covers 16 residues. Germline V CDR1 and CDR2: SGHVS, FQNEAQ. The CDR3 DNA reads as TGTGCCAGCAGCTCTAGACTAGCGGGAACCGCCCTAGTGTGGTTCTTC. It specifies CASSSRLAGTALVWFF.

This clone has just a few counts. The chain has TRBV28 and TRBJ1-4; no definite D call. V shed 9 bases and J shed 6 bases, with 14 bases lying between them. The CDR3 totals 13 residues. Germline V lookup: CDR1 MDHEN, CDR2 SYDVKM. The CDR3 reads CASTADQDEKLFF. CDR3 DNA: TGTGCCAGTACAGCCGACCAAGATGAAAAACTGTTTTTT.

The CDR3 region is CASSFGTAYEQYF. The CDR3 DNA follows: TGTGCCAGCAGTTTCGGGACAGCCTACGAGCAGTACTTC. The chain joins TRBV27 to TRBJ2-7, with 7 bases matching TRBD1. With V trimmed by 3 bases and J by 2 bases, 1 base remained unmatched. The V gene's germline CDR1 is MNHEY and CDR2 SMNVEV (reference sequence). This CDR3 spans 13 amino acids.

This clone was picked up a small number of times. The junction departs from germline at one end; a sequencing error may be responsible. The CDR3 bases are TGTGTCAGCAGTGAGTCTGGCCCCTACGAGCAGTACTTC. Amino acid sequence: CVSSESGPYEQYF. The chain combines TRBV2 with TRBJ2-7; no firm D call. Germline CDR1 and CDR2: SNHLY and FYNNEI. The CDR3 runs to 13 residues.

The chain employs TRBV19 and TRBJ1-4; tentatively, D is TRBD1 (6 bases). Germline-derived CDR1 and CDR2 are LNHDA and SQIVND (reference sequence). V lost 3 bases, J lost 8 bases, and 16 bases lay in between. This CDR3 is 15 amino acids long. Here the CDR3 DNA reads TGTGCCAGTAGTATTGGGGGACAAGGTCGCGAAAAACTGTTTTTT. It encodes CASSIGGQGREKLFF.

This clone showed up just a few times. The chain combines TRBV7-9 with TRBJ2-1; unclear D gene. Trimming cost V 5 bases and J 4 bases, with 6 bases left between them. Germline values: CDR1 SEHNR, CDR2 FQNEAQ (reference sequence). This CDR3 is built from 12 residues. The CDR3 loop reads CASSPQYNEQFF. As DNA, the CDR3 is TGTGCCAGCAGCCCACAGTACAATGAGCAGTTCTTC.